This TCR beta chain was identified in a study of identical twins. Study observations and caveats: Zero-insertion findings could be partly confounded by invariant cells (MAIT and iNKT cells).

This clonotype was observed a handful of times. Antigen: not known. Germline V gives CDR1 SGHVS, CDR2 FNYEAQ. The CDR3 runs 14 residues. The V and J ends lost 4 bases and 7 bases respectively, with 13 bases between them. A template switching step contributed a universal primer site, while unique molecular identifiers were present in the cDNA. TCRdb analysed the 5' RACE reads with MiXCR anew, one entry per CDR3 protein. This repertoire shows about 810,000 distinct CDR3 sequences, roughly an eighth found once; its top ten account for 1.5% to 2%. Every sampled donor was Caucasian and healthy. This sample was also put to use in a study of yellow fever vaccine responses in identical twins.

Sequencing input: PBMCs. The sequence was collected from a woman younger than 30 in good health. V and J are TRBV7-6 and TRBJ2-2, with D possibly TRBD1 on 6 matching bases. The CDR3: CASSSQGAFGELFF. CDR3 nucleotides: TGTGCCAGCAGCTCACAGGGTGCGTTCGGGGAGCTGTTTTTT.